This TCR beta chain was sequenced for a study of early T cells in non-severe SARS-CoV-2 infection. As for the study in general: Unsorted whole-blood RNA was sequenced in bulk, leaving chains unpaired.

This clonotype was recorded at least ten times. Its antigen is not known. Regarding the study as a whole: The study's VDJdb matching favored anti-spike CD8 responses and missed private and CD4 specificities.

Unique molecular identifiers (one per individual cDNA molecule) were attached. Via MiXCR, TCRdb re-called the 5' RACE reads, giving one row per CDR3 protein. The sample lists approximately 81,000 distinct CDR3 sequences; over 12% were seen once. This TCR was sampled from an adult who was a healthcare worker with PCR-confirmed SARS-CoV-2 infection or an uninfected control (not recorded which). The sequencing input was whole blood.

For the CDR3, the DNA is TGCAGCGTTGCCTCGGGACTAGCAGACTACAATGAGCAGTTCTTC. The encoded protein is CSVASGLADYNEQFF. V and J are TRBV29-1 and TRBJ2-1; 9 bases line up with TRBD2. Germline CDR1 is SQVTM and CDR2 is ANQGSEA. The CDR3 extends over 15 amino acids. The ends lost 4 bases at V and 3 bases at J; junction bases unmatched: 7.